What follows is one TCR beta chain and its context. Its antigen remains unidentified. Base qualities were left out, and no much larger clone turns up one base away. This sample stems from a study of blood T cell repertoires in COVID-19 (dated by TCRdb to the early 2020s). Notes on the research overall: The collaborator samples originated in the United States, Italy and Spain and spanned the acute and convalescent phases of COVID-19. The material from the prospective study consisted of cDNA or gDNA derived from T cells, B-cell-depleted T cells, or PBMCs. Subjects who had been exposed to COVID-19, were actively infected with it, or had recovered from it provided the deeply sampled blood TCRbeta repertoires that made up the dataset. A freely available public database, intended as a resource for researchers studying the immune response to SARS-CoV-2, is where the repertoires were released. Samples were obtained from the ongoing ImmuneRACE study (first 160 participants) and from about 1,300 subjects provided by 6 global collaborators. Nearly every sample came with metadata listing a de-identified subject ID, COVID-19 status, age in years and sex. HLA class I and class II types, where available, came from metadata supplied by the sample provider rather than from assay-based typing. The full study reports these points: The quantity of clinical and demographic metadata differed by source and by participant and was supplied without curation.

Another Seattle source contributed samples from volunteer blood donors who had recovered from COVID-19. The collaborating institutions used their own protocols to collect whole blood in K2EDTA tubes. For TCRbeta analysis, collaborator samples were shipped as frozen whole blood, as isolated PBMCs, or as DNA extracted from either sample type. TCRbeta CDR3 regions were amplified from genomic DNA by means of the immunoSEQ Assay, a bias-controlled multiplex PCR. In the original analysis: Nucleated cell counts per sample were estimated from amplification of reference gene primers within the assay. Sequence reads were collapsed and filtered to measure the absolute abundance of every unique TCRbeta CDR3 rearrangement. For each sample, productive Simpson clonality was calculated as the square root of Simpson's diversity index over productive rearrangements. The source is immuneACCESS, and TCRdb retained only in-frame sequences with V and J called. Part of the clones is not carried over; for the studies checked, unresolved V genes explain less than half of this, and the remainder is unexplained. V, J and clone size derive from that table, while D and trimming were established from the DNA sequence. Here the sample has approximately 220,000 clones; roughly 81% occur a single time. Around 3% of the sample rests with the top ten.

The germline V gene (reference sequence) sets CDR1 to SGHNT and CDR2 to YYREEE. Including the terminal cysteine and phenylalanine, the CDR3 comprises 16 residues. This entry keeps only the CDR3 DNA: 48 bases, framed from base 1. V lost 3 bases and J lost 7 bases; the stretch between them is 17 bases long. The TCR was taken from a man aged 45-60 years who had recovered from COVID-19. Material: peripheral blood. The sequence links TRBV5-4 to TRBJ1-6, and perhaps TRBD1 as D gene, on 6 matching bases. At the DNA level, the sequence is TGTGCCAGCAGCTCAAGGGGGGGATTCATCAATTCACCCCTCCACTTT. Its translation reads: CASSSRGGFINSPLHF. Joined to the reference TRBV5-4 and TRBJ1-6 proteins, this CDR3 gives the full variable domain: ETGVTQSPTHLIKTRGQQVTLRCSSQSGHNTVSWYQQALGQGPQFIFQYYREEENGRGNFPPRFSGLQFPNYSSELNVNALELDDSALYLCASSSRGGFINSPLHFGNGTRLTVT.